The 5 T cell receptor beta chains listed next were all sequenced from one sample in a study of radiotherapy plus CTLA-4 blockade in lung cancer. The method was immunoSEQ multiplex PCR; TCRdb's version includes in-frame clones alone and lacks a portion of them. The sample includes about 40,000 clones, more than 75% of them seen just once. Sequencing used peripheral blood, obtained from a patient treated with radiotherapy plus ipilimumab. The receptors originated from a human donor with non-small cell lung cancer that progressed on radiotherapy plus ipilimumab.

For the CDR3, the DNA is TGTGCCAGCAGCGTAGGAGGAAACTATGGCTACACCTTC. Its protein product is CASSVGGNYGYTF. The chain has TRBV9 and TRBJ1-2; D is uncertain. The CDR3 spans 13 residues. Germline V lookup: CDR1 SGDLS, CDR2 YYNGEE. Trimming cost V 0 bases and J 2 bases, with 5 bases left between them. Variable domain in full (rest from reference TRBV9 and TRBJ1-2): DSGVTQTPKHLITATGQRVTLRCSPRSGDLSVYWYQQSLDQGLQFLIQYYNGEERAKGNILERFSAQQFPDLHSELNLSSLELGDSALYFCASSVGGNYGYTFGSGTRLTVV.

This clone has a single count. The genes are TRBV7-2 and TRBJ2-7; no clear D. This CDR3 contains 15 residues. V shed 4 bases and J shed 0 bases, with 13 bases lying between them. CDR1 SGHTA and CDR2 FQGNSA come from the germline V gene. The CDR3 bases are TGTGCCAGCAGCTCCTCGACACAAAGCTCCTACGAGCAGTACTTC. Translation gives CASSSSTQSSYEQYF.

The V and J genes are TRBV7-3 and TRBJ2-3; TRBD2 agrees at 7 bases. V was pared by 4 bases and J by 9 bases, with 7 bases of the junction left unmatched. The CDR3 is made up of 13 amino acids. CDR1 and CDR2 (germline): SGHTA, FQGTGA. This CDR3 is CASSYGLVGTQYF. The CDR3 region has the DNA TGTGCCAGCAGCTATGGACTAGTTGGGACGCAGTATTTT.

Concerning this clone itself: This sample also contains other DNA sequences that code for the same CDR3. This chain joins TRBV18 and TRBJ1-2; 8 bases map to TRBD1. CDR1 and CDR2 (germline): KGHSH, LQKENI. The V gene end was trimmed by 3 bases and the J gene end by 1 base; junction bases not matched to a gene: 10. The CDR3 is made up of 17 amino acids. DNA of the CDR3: TGTGCCAGCTCACCCTCCAGTCAGGGGGCTCTTAACTATGGCTACACCTTC. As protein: CASSPSSQGALNYGYTF.

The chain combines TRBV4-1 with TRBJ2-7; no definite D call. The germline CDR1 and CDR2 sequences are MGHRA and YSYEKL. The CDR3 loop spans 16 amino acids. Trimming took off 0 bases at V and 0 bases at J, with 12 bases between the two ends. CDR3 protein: CASSQENYPSSYEQYF. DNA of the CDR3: TGCGCCAGCAGCCAAGAAAATTACCCGAGCTCCTACGAGCAGTACTTC.